This T cell receptor (beta chain) was profiled in a study of T cell responses to AZD1222 COVID-19 vaccine. After removal of 3 bases from V and 7 bases from J, the junction contained 6 bases not matched to a gene. The CDR3 runs to 15 residues. CDR1 is LNHDA and CDR2 is SQIVND in the germline V gene (reference sequence). The method was immunoSEQ multiplex PCR; TCRdb's version includes in-frame clones alone and lacks a portion of them. The sample holds more than 75,000 clones; around 89% are singletons and the top ten take around 1.5%. Sequenced material: peripheral blood, taken on day 0 of AZD1222 vaccination. V gene TRBV19 combines with J gene TRBJ1-6, with 7 positions matching TRBD1. The TCR sequence derives from an adult in good health. In DNA, the CDR3 is TGTGCCAGTAGTATCCGGGACAGTTTAAATTCACCCCTCCACTTT. It yields the protein CASSIRDSLNSPLHF.